These T cell receptor beta chains were read from a single sample in a study of cytomegalovirus exposure and HLA in healthy donors. The data were produced by immunoSEQ multiplex PCR, yet TCRdb's version contains in-frame clones alone and is incomplete. The repertoire table contains approximately 77,000 clones. Specimen: PBMCs. The receptors shown here come from a man aged 30 to 45 in good health and CMV-seronegative. The CDR3 runs from the conserved cysteine through the conserved F or W. Fields, in order: CDR3 length, D gene, J gene, V gene, CDR3 DNA, CDR3 protein. D genes are given only for firm matches.

14 | TRBD1 | TRBJ2-3 | TRBV6-4 | TGTGCCAGCAGTGACGGACAGGGGGCAGATACGCAGTATTTT | CASSDGQGADTQYF
13 | NA | TRBJ2-7 | TRBV9 | TGTGCCAGCAGCCCCGGGAATTCCTACGAGCAGTACTTC | CASSPGNSYEQYF
14 | TRBD2 | TRBJ2-7 | TRBV6-1 | TGTGCCAGCATACGACTAGCGGCCCCCTACGAGCAGTACTTC | CASIRLAAPYEQYF
16 | NA | TRBJ1-2 | TRBV5-1 | TGCGCCAGCAGCTTGGGGGCAGATCCACCGGGGTATGGCTACACCTTC | CASSLGADPPGYGYTF
15 | TRBD2 | TRBJ2-1 | TRBV5-1 | TGCGCCAGCAGCCCACCGGGGGGTCCCTACAATGAGCAGTTCTTC | CASSPPGGPYNEQFF
13 | NA | TRBJ2-7 | TRBV6-6 | TGTGCCAGCAGTTTGATCCCGAGCGGCGAGCAGTACTTC | CASSLIPSGEQYF
15 | NA | TRBJ2-5 | TRBV9 | TGTGCCAGCAGCGTAGGCGGGGGCCCGGAGGAGACCCAGTACTTC | CASSVGGGPEETQYF
14 | TRBD2 | TRBJ2-7 | TRBV2 | TGTGCCAGCAGTAGCGGGAGGGGTGGCTACGAGCAGTACTTC | CASSSGRGGYEQYF
16 | NA | TRBJ2-7 | TRBV27 | TGTGCCAGCAGCCCTTCGTGGGGGGAGGAATCCTACGAGCAGTACTTC | CASSPSWGEESYEQYF
16 | NA | TRBJ1-1 | TRBV9 | TGTGCCAGCAGCGTACGGGACTCTGGGAGGCAAACTGAAGCTTTCTTT | CASSVRDSGRQTEAFF
15 | TRBD1 | TRBJ1-1 | TRBV7-3 | TGTGCCAGCAGCTTACGTAGGGGGCGGGTCACTGAAGCTTTCTTT | CASSLRRGRVTEAFF
15 | NA | TRBJ1-2 | TRBV29-1 | TGCAGCGTTGTCGACACCGGCAGGGTTGACTATGGCTACACCTTC | CSVVDTGRVDYGYTF
13 | NA | TRBJ2-5 | TRBV30 | TGTGCCTGGAGTGGAGACTCCACAGAGACCCAGTACTTC | CAWSGDSTETQYF
15 | TRBD1 | TRBJ1-1 | TRBV28 | TGTGCCAGCAGTTCCCCAGGACAGGGAGGGACTGAAGCTTTCTTT | CASSSPGQGGTEAFF
14 | TRBD1 | TRBJ1-4 | TRBV28 | TGTGCCAGCAGTGGGACAGGCTGGAATGAAAAACTGTTTTTT | CASSGTGWNEKLFF
15 | TRBD1 | TRBJ1-4 | TRBV19 | TGTGCCAGTAGTACCGGACAGGGGCGAAATGAAAAACTGTTTTTT | CASSTGQGRNEKLFF
11 | NA | TRBJ2-3 | TRBV6-5 | TGTGCCAGCAGTCCCGGGGATACGCAGTATTTT | CASSPGDTQYF
14 | TRBD1 | TRBJ2-7 | TRBV5-1 | TGCGCCAGCAGCTTGGTAGGACAGGGTAACGAGCAGTACTTC | CASSLVGQGNEQYF
13 | TRBD2 | TRBJ2-5 | TRBV15 | TGTGCCACTGGACTAGCGGGGGGGGAGATCCAGTACTTC | CATGLAGGEIQYF
14 | TRBD1 | TRBJ1-1 | TRBV6-6 | TGTGCCAGCAGTTACGCGGGGACAGATCGAGAAGCTTTCTTT | CASSYAGTDREAFF
15 | TRBD1 | TRBJ1-2 | TRBV6-1 | TGTGCCAGCAGTGACCCTCGGACAGGCGTGTATGGCTACACCTTC | CASSDPRTGVYGYTF
13 | NA | TRBJ2-7 | TRBV29-1 | TGCAGCGTCCGAGGGGGTAGCTCCTACGAGCAGTACTTC | CSVRGGSSYEQYF
14 | NA | TRBJ2-7 | TRBV27 | TGTGCCAGCAGTTTAATGTCAGGGGCCCACGAGCAGTACTTC | CASSLMSGAHEQYF
13 | NA | TRBJ2-1 | TRBV9 | TGTGCCAGCAGCGTAGCAGGGCGGAGTGAGCAGTTCTTC | CASSVAGRSEQFF
13 | TRBD1 | TRBJ2-7 | TRBV27 | TGTGCCAGCAGACCGACAGGGGGCAACGAGCAGTACTTC | CASRPTGGNEQYF
15 | TRBD1 | TRBJ2-7 | TRBV7-2 | TGTGCCAGCAGCTTAGATTACAGGGGGCAATACGAGCAGTACTTC | CASSLDYRGQYEQYF